This T cell receptor (beta chain) was sequenced for a study of cytomegalovirus exposure and HLA in healthy donors. 13 Jbeta primers and 60 Vbeta primers were used for the PCR. TCRdb keeps only in-frame clones here, not all; method: immunoSEQ multiplex PCR. The data contain roughly 200,000 clones, roughly 85% of them singletons. The CDR3 is 13 amino acids. V trimming: 5 bases; J trimming: 8 bases; junction bases outside the gene matches: 7. Germline loops: CDR1 MDHEN, CDR2 SYDVKM. Sequenced material: PBMCs. This TCR derives from a woman between 45 and 60 years old in good health and CMV-seronegative. V usage is TRBV28 and J usage is TRBJ1-2, with 8 bases fitting TRBD1. The DNA of the CDR3 is TGTGCCAGCAGTCTTGACAGGGGAAACGGCTACACCTTC. This translates into CASSLDRGNGYTF.